A selection of T cell receptor beta chains follows, all from one sample in a study of shared clonotypes between healthy human individuals. Profiling relied on immunoSEQ multiplex PCR, and the TCRdb table lists in-frame clones only, not all of them. Seen here are roughly 850,000 clones, 96% observed once, and the top ten hold under 0.25%. The sequenced material came from naive CD8+ T cells sorted from blood. These receptors were obtained from a man aged 25 to 40 in good health. The CDR3 runs from the conserved cysteine through the conserved F or W. D genes are given only for firm matches. Clone size is given for some rows only: seen once, a few or many times, or a class if the clone is expanded.

d_call clone_size j_call v_call cdr3_nt cdr3_aa
NA many TRBJ1-2 TRBV13 TGTGCCAGCAGTTACGGACAGTCTTCTAACTATGGCTACACCTTC CASSYGQSSNYGYTF
NA NA TRBJ2-4 TRBV27 TGTGCCAGCAGTTTGGCCATTGCAGACATTCAGTACTTC CASSLAIADIQYF
TRBD2 NA TRBJ2-7 TRBV4-3 TGCGCCAGCCATACTAGCGGGAGGCCGAAGGACTCCTACGAGCAGTACTTC CASHTSGRPKDSYEQYF
NA NA TRBJ1-1 TRBV6-6 TGTGCCAGCAGCCCCGGTCGTGTATCGGGCACTGAAGCTTTCTTT CASSPGRVSGTEAFF
TRBD1 NA TRBJ2-5 TRBV18 TGTGCCAGCTCCCCGGACAGGTTTGAGACCCAGTACTTC CASSPDRFETQYF
TRBD2 NA TRBJ2-1 TRBV5-1 TGCGCCAGCAGCTTGGTGGGGGAGGGTAGCGGTCAGCAGTTCTTC CASSLVGEGSGQQFF
NA NA TRBJ2-7 TRBV29-1 TGCAGCGTTTGGGTCGGGGGCACCTACGAGCAGTACTTC CSVWVGGTYEQYF
TRBD1 NA TRBJ2-1 TRBV18 TGTGCCAGCTCACACCGGACAGGGGGCCGGACTCGAAGCTCCTACAATGAGCAGTTCTTC CASSHRTGGRTRSSYNEQFF
NA NA TRBJ2-7 TRBV4-3 TGCGCCAGCAGTGATCTGGGTCACTACGAGCAGTACTTC CASSDLGHYEQYF
NA NA TRBJ2-1 TRBV4-1 TGCGCCAGCAGCCCAGGGGGGGGCAAGTACAATGAGCAGTTCTTC CASSPGGGKYNEQFF
NA NA TRBJ2-7 TRBV5-5 TGTGCCAGCAGCTTTTGGACGGGACCCTACGAGCAGTACTTC CASSFWTGPYEQYF
NA NA TRBJ2-7 TRBV14 TGTGCCAGCAGCCAAAATAGCCCCGTGAGACAGGCCTACGAGCAGTACTTC CASSQNSPVRQAYEQYF
TRBD1 NA TRBJ2-1 TRBV4-2 TGTGCCAGCAGCCAAGACGCCGGACAGGGGGATAATGAGCAGTTCTTC CASSQDAGQGDNEQFF
TRBD1 NA TRBJ1-2 TRBV7-9 TGTGCCAGCAGCTTAGGGACAGGGGTTGACGGCTACACCTTC CASSLGTGVDGYTF
TRBD2 NA TRBJ2-7 TRBV6-6 TGTGCCAGCAGTTACGGGGGACTAGCGCTTTCGTTCGAGCAGTACTTC CASSYGGLALSFEQYF
NA NA TRBJ1-5 TRBV28 TGTGCCAGCAGTTCGTATATTGGGCCCCAGCATTTT CASSSYIGPQHF
TRBD2 NA TRBJ2-2 TRBV27 TGTCTTAGCGGGAGGGCCAACACCGGGGAGCTGTTTTTT CLSGRANTGELFF
NA NA TRBJ2-7 TRBV6-1 TGTGCCAGCAGTTATCGGGGAGTCTCCTACGAGCAGTACTTC CASSYRGVSYEQYF
TRBD2 NA TRBJ2-3 TRBV28 TGTGCCAGCAGTTTGGCCCTCCTAGCGGGAGACCCCACAGATACGCAGTATTTT CASSLALLAGDPTDTQYF
NA NA TRBJ1-5 TRBV10-2 TGCGCCAGCCCCGGGGAAGCTGTAACATTGTGGGGACGGGTCAGGGCCCAGCATTTT CASPGEAVTLWGRVRAQHF
TRBD2 few TRBJ2-7 TRBV6-5 TGTGCCAGCAGTTACTCACCCAGCGGGAGTAGGGAGCAGTACTTC CASSYSPSGSREQYF
NA NA TRBJ2-2 TRBV6-5 TGTGCCAGCAATCGGGACAAGAACACCGGGGAGCTGTTTTTT CASNRDKNTGELFF
NA NA TRBJ2-2 TRBV11-3 TGTGCCAGCAGCCTAGTAGGGCAGTCGAACACCGGGGAGCTGTTTTTT CASSLVGQSNTGELFF
NA NA TRBJ2-1 TRBV18 TGTGCCAGCTCCCCAGAATCCAGCAATGAGCAGTTCTTC CASSPESSNEQFF
TRBD1 NA TRBJ2-7 TRBV27 TGTGCCAGCAGCGGACCGGGACAGGGGGTCCACGAGCAGTACTTC CASSGPGQGVHEQYF
TRBD2 NA TRBJ2-2 TRBV7-6 TGTGCCAGCAGCTTAGCGACTAGCGGCACCGGGGAGCTGTTTTTT CASSLATSGTGELFF
NA once TRBJ2-7 TRBV5-1 TGCGCCAGCAGCTTGGCAGGGGGGCCCTACGAGCAGTACTTC CASSLAGGPYEQYF
NA NA TRBJ1-1 TRBV28 TGTGCCAGCAGTTTATTTAAACGGGTGAACACTGAAGCTTTCTTT CASSLFKRVNTEAFF
NA NA TRBJ2-5 TRBV7-9 TGTGCCAGCAGCACCGGGGACTCCAACCTGAAAGAGACCCAGTACTTC CASSTGDSNLKETQYF
TRBD2 NA TRBJ2-1 TRBV6-5 TGTGCCAGCAGTTACGGCTCGACTAGCCTTGTCCATGAGCAGTTCTTC CASSYGSTSLVHEQFF
NA NA TRBJ1-4 TRBV7-9 TGTGCCAGCAGCTTAATGGGGCTGTCGGCAACTAATGAAAAACTGTTTTTT CASSLMGLSATNEKLFF
TRBD1 NA TRBJ2-1 TRBV27 TGTGCCAGCAGTACAAGGGACAGTCCATCCTACAATGAGCAGTTCTTC CASSTRDSPSYNEQFF
NA NA TRBJ2-1 TRBV29-1 TGCAGCGTGGGATTACTGGGGACCGCAAGCTCCTACAATGAGCAGTTCTTC CSVGLLGTASSYNEQFF
NA NA TRBJ2-7 TRBV14 TGTGCCAGCAGCCAAGAGCCGTACGAGCAGTACTTC CASSQEPYEQYF
TRBD1 NA TRBJ1-5 TRBV6-1 TGTGCCAGCAGTGAAGGACAGGGTAATCAGCCCCAGCATTTT CASSEGQGNQPQHF
TRBD2 NA TRBJ2-1 TRBV27 TGTGCCAGCAGTTTAGATGGACTAGCGGTCGATGAGCAGTTCTTC CASSLDGLAVDEQFF
NA NA TRBJ1-1 TRBV7-9 TGTGCCAGCAGCTTAGGAGACAGTAACACTGAAGCTTTCTTT CASSLGDSNTEAFF
NA NA TRBJ1-1 TRBV4-3 TGCGCCAGCAGCCAAGATCGAGGGAGGGGGATGAACACTGAAGCTTTCTTT CASSQDRGRGMNTEAFF
TRBD2 NA TRBJ2-3 TRBV5-1 TGCGCCAGCAGCTTGGGACTAGCGGGAGGGCCCAGAGATACGCAGTATTTT CASSLGLAGGPRDTQYF
NA NA TRBJ1-2 TRBV4-1 TGCGCCAGCAGCTTTCAGAACCGAAAGACCTATGGCTACACCTTC CASSFQNRKTYGYTF
NA NA TRBJ2-7 TRBV27 TGTGCCAGCGGGAGTCCCTACGAGCAGTACTTC CASGSPYEQYF
NA few TRBJ2-2 TRBV29-1 TGCAGCGTTGAAGGGACCGGGGAGCTGTTTTTT CSVEGTGELFF
NA NA TRBJ2-7 TRBV16 TGTGCCAGCAGCCAGAGCCCCCAGGGACCGACCCCCTACGAGCAGTACTTC CASSQSPQGPTPYEQYF
TRBD1 NA TRBJ2-3 TRBV9 TGTGCCAGCAGCGTAGATGGCAGGGGGTTGTCAGATACGCAGTATTTT CASSVDGRGLSDTQYF
NA NA TRBJ1-4 TRBV7-9 TGTGCCAGCAGCCTCGTGGCCGGAGAGGAAAAACTGTTTTTT CASSLVAGEEKLFF